The rows below give T cell receptor beta chains drawn from one sample of a study of lymphopenia after photon versus proton radiotherapy. Repertoires were generated with immunoSEQ multiplex PCR, while TCRdb's copy carries only in-frame clones and drops some. Of about 17,000 clones in the sample, 80% to 95% are singletons; the top ten hold roughly 6.1%. Material: peripheral blood, obtained from a patient treated with photon-based radiotherapy. The receptors stem from a man aged 60 to 75 with pancreatic cancer. Each CDR3 is given with its conserved first and last residue. D genes are given only for firm matches. Expanded clones are given a class, and other clones once, few, many or no size at all.

d_gene,j_gene,abundance,v_gene,CDR3nt,CDR3aa
-,TRBJ1-5,-,TRBV19,TGTGCCAGTAGCCCGGGGAGAACCCTCAATCAGCCCCAGCATTTT,CASSPGRTLNQPQHF
TRBD2,TRBJ2-5,-,TRBV18,TGTGCCAGCTCAACTCCGGGACTAGCGGGAGAGACCCAGTACTTC,CASSTPGLAGETQYF
-,TRBJ1-2,-,TRBV6-4,TGTGCCAGCCGCTCGGGGCAAAGCGGCTACACCTTC,CASRSGQSGYTF
-,TRBJ1-2,-,TRBV13,TGTGCCAGCGTTCGATACCGGGACGGAGTGTCAGACACCTTC,CASVRYRDGVSDTF
TRBD1,TRBJ2-1,-,TRBV5-5,TGTGCCAGCAGCTTGGCAGACAGGGGGAATGAGCAGTTCTTC,CASSLADRGNEQFF
-,TRBJ1-1,-,TRBV11-2,TGTGCCAGCAGCCCAGAGGCAGGGGCTGAAGCTTTCTTT,CASSPEAGAEAFF
-,TRBJ1-1,-,TRBV14,TGTGCCAGCAGCTACCTGGACAGCAGAAACACTGAAGCTTTCTTT,CASSYLDSRNTEAFF
-,TRBJ2-1,-,TRBV4-1,TGCGCCAGCAGCCAAGGGCAGGGAAGGGGGATATACAATGAGCAGTTCTTC,CASSQGQGRGIYNEQFF
-,TRBJ1-1,-,TRBV7-2,TGTGCCAGCAGCCCTTTAGGGCGAGGGACTGAAGCTTTCTTT,CASSPLGRGTEAFF
-,TRBJ2-3,-,TRBV5-1,TGCGCCAGCAGGTATACAGGAGGAGATACGCAGTATTTT,CASRYTGGDTQYF
-,TRBJ1-5,few,TRBV10-3,TGTGCCATCAGTGACGGAGAAGCTCAGCCCCAGCATTTT,CAISDGEAQPQHF
-,TRBJ1-2,-,TRBV7-2,TGTGCCAGCAGCTTAGTTCCCGCAGGGGCGGGTAACTATGGCTACACCTTC,CASSLVPAGAGNYGYTF
-,TRBJ2-3,-,TRBV21-1,TGTGCCAGCAGCATTGTCAGACAGGGGAGCACAGATACGCAGTATTTT,CASSIVRQGSTDTQYF
-,TRBJ2-7,-,TRBV19,TGTGCCAGTAGTGTCCGGGACGGGACCTACGAGCAGTACTTC,CASSVRDGTYEQYF
TRBD1,TRBJ1-1,-,TRBV28,TGTGCCAGCAGTCCGATGACAGGGTGGACTGAAGCTTTCTTT,CASSPMTGWTEAFF
TRBD1,TRBJ2-2,-,TRBV4-3,TGCGCCAGCAGCCAGAAACAGGGGCGTCACACCGGGGAGCTGTTTTTT,CASSQKQGRHTGELFF
TRBD1,TRBJ2-7,-,TRBV9,TGTGCCAGCAGCGCAGGACAGGGAGAGCAGTACTTC,CASSAGQGEQYF
-,TRBJ1-4,-,TRBV7-2,TGTGCCAGCAGCTCCCGGTGGGGCTGGGATGAAAAACTGTTTTTT,CASSSRWGWDEKLFF
-,TRBJ2-3,once,TRBV4-2,TGTGCCAGCAGCCAGCGCCGAACAGATACGCAGTATTTT,CASSQRRTDTQYF
TRBD2,TRBJ2-1,-,TRBV2,TGTGCCAGCAGTGAACTGACTAGCGGGGGGGCCGAGCAGTTCTTC,CASSELTSGGAEQFF
TRBD1,TRBJ1-2,-,TRBV27,TGTGCCAGCAGTTTAAGTACAGGGGCGAACTATGGCTACACCTTC,CASSLSTGANYGYTF
-,TRBJ1-5,-,TRBV5-1,TGCGCCAGCAGCTTGGACGGGAGAGATCAGCCCCAGCATTTT,CASSLDGRDQPQHF
TRBD1,TRBJ1-5,-,TRBV6-5,TGTGCCAGCAGAATGGACAGGGGGGATCAGCCCCAGCATTTT,CASRMDRGDQPQHF
-,TRBJ2-7,-,TRBV2,TGTGCCTCTACAAGGGCTGACTACGAGCAGTACTTC,CASTRADYEQYF
-,TRBJ1-2,-,TRBV5-1,TGCGCCAGCAGCTTGGTTTCTGGATTTAACTATGGCTACACCTTC,CASSLVSGFNYGYTF
-,TRBJ2-3,-,TRBV27,TGTGCCGCCAGGGATCACAGCACAGATACGCAGTATTTT,CAARDHSTDTQYF
-,TRBJ1-4,-,TRBV7-8,TGTGCCAGCAGCGCCGGCTTGACCAAGAATGAAAAACTGTTTTTT,CASSAGLTKNEKLFF
TRBD1,TRBJ2-7,-,TRBV30,TGTGCCTGGAGGGGGAGACCGGGACAGGGATCCTTCGAGCAGTACTTC,CAWRGRPGQGSFEQYF
-,TRBJ2-3,once,TRBV7-3,TGTGCCAGCAGCCCCGGACTCGCCTCAGATACGCAGTATTTT,CASSPGLASDTQYF
-,TRBJ1-5,-,TRBV7-6,TGTGCCAGCAGCACGAGCTGGTTACAGCCCCAGCATTTT,CASSTSWLQPQHF
-,TRBJ1-2,-,TRBV6-1,TGTGCCAGCAGTGAGAATGACTATGGCTACACCTTC,CASSENDYGYTF
TRBD1,TRBJ2-3,-,TRBV9,TGTGCCAGCAGCGGCGGGACAGGGAGGGGGGATACGCAGTATTTT,CASSGGTGRGDTQYF
-,TRBJ1-5,-,TRBV11-3,TGTGCCAGCAGCTTATTGAACCAACTGGGCAATCAGCCCCAGCATTTT,CASSLLNQLGNQPQHF
-,TRBJ2-7,-,TRBV9,TGTGCCAGCAGCGTAGAGGACAGCCCCACCTACGAGCAGTACTTC,CASSVEDSPTYEQYF
TRBD2,TRBJ2-3,-,TRBV6-5,TGTGCCAGCAGTTCTAGCGGGGGTGGGACCGATACGCAGTATTTT,CASSSSGGGTDTQYF
-,TRBJ1-1,-,TRBV7-9,TGTGCCAGCAGCTTAGCTGGGGCCGAAGCTTTCTTT,CASSLAGAEAFF
TRBD1,TRBJ1-1,-,TRBV19,TGTGCCAGTATCGACAGGGGGAACACTGAAGCTTTCTTT,CASIDRGNTEAFF
TRBD1,TRBJ2-7,-,TRBV9,TGTGCCAGCAGCGGACAGGGGATCTTAGGCGAGCAGTACTTC,CASSGQGILGEQYF
TRBD1,TRBJ2-5,-,TRBV30,TGTGCCTGGAGTGTACCAGGGGGCCCTCGGGAGCAGTACTTC,CAWSVPGGPREQYF
-,TRBJ2-3,-,TRBV29-1,TGCAGCGTCGACAGGAGGGGCGCAGATACGCAGTATTTT,CSVDRRGADTQYF
TRBD1,TRBJ2-1,-,TRBV10-1,TGCGCCAGCAGTGGGACAGGGTACCATGAGCAGTTCTTC,CASSGTGYHEQFF
-,TRBJ2-7,-,TRBV19,TGTGCCAGTAGTATAGATGTGAGACTAACCTACGAGCAGTACTTC,CASSIDVRLTYEQYF
TRBD1,TRBJ2-3,-,TRBV11-3,TGTGCCAGCAGTACAGGGGGGCGGACAGATACGCAGTATTTT,CASSTGGRTDTQYF
-,TRBJ1-6,few,TRBV4-2,TGTGCCAGCAGCCTGCAAGATCCTGGGGCTTCACCCCTCCACTTT,CASSLQDPGASPLHF
-,TRBJ2-2,-,TRBV13,TGTGCCAGCACTTGGGGGCAGGTCGGGGAGCTGTTTTTT,CASTWGQVGELFF
-,TRBJ1-1,-,TRBV6-1,TGTGCCAGCACCCTTGGGGGGAACACTGAAGCTTTCTTT,CASTLGGNTEAFF
TRBD1,TRBJ1-5,-,TRBV2,TGTGCCAGCAGAGTTACACAGGGGGCTGGAAATCAGCCCCAGCATTTT,CASRVTQGAGNQPQHF
TRBD1,TRBJ1-6,-,TRBV6-1,TGTGCCAGCAGCCGAGGGACAGGGGGAAATTCACCCCTCCACTTT,CASSRGTGGNSPLHF
TRBD1,TRBJ2-7,-,TRBV6-4,TGTGCCAGCAGCGTAGACAGGGGTAGGTCCTACGAGCAGTACTTC,CASSVDRGRSYEQYF
TRBD1,TRBJ1-4,once,TRBV7-2,TGTGCCAGCAGCTTAGGCCCAGATAGATTTGGACAGGGAGAAAAACTGTTTTTT,CASSLGPDRFGQGEKLFF
-,TRBJ1-5,-,TRBV4-3,TGCGCCAGCAGCCAAGATAGGTGGTGGAGTTATAGCAATCAGCCCCAGCATTTT,CASSQDRWWSYSNQPQHF